The 10 T cell receptor beta chains presented below share a single source sample, sequenced in a study of T cells in Graves' hyperthyroidism and ophthalmopathy. Amplification of TCR beta CDR3 regions used RNA as the template. The primer set for the first-round RT-PCR of the TCR CDR3 was HTBI. TCRdb re-called the multiplex PCR reads with MiXCR, one entry per CDR3 protein. The sample contains some 460,000 distinct CDR3 sequences, 15% to 18% of which appear only once. What was sequenced was blood. These receptors all come from a young woman with Graves' hyperthyroidism.

In its sample, this clonotype was seen many times. CDR3 in DNA: TGTGCCAGCAGCGTAAACCAGCACTACGAGCAGTACTTC. Translation gives CASSVNQHYEQYF. The genes are TRBV12-3 or TRBV12-4 and TRBJ2-7, with D unclear. The CDR3 is 13 amino acids. V dropped 6 bases and J dropped 3 bases, with 12 bases sitting between them.

The J gene is TRBJ1-5, the V gene TRBV20-1, with TRBD1 matching over 9 bases. Trimming at V came to 6 bases and at J to 6 bases, leaving 6 bases not matched to a gene. There are 13 residues in the CDR3. CDR1 DFQATT and CDR2 SNEGSKA come from the germline V gene (reference sequence). The CDR3 DNA is TGCAGTGCAAACAGGGGGCGCGGTCAGCCCCAGCATTTT. Protein: CSANRGRGQPQHF.

This clonotype has at least ten counts. The chain links TRBV5-1 to TRBJ2-5, with 9 nucleotides matching TRBD2. J lost 5 bases, V lost 7 bases, and 15 bases had no gene match. The CDR3 is 16 amino acids. Germline V gene lookup returns CDR1 SGHRS and CDR2 YFSETQ. The chain's CDR3 is CASLGIGAGGGETQYF. In DNA, the CDR3 is TGCGCCAGCCTGGGGATAGGAGCGGGGGGCGGCGAGACCCAGTACTTC.

This clonotype was observed a single time. This may stem from a read error, because a much larger clone lies one nucleotide away. The rearrangement joins TRBV12-3 or TRBV12-4 to TRBJ2-5; no clear D gene. Trimming removed 1 base from V and 4 bases from J, with 10 bases in between. The CDR3 consists of 14 residues. As DNA, the CDR3 is TGTGCCAGCAGTTTAGATGGCCAAGGAGAGACCCAGTACTTC. Encoded protein: CASSLDGQGETQYF.

Ten or more counts support this clonotype. The V call is TRBV5-1, the J call TRBJ2-6; TRBD1 matches 8 bases. The CDR3 length is 18 residues. V trimming: 4 bases; J trimming: 0 bases; junction bases outside the gene matches: 9. CDR1 is SGHRS, CDR2 YFSETQ, per germline. The CDR3 region is CASSLGQGSSSGANVLTF. The CDR3 DNA follows: TGCGCCAGCAGCCTAGGACAGGGTAGCAGCTCTGGGGCCAACGTCCTGACTTTC.

This clonotype was seen only a few times. This sequence joins TRBV27 and TRBJ2-1, with a tentative D call TRBD2 (5 bases). V lost 6 bases and J 3 bases, leaving 15 bases between the germline ends. Germline lookup yields CDR1 MNHEY and CDR2 SMNVEV (reference sequence). The length of the CDR3 is 15 residues. The CDR3 sequence: CASRGADGNYNEQFF. In DNA, the CDR3 is TGTGCCAGCAGGGGAGCGGACGGAAACTACAATGAGCAGTTCTTC.

This clonotype was found many times. The chain combines TRBV5-1 with TRBJ2-5, with D uncertain. V dropped 0 bases and J dropped 4 bases, with 10 bases sitting between them. The V gene's germline CDR1 is SGHRS and CDR2 YFSETQ. The CDR3 length is 14 residues. The CDR3: CASSLEGMGETQYF. The CDR3 nucleotides are TGCGCCAGCAGCTTGGAAGGGATGGGAGAGACCCAGTACTTC.

This clonotype was counted ten times or more. The chain couples TRBV28 to TRBJ2-7; TRBD2 might be the D (5 bases). V gave up 7 bases and J gave up 2 bases, with 9 bases separating them. This CDR3 contains 12 residues. CDR1 MDHEN and CDR2 SYDVKM come from the germline V gene. This CDR3 reads CASNPGTYEQYF. Written as DNA, the CDR3 is TGTGCCAGCAACCCCGGGACCTACGAGCAGTACTTC.

DNA for the CDR3: TGCGCCAGCAGCTTTACAGGGGGCGATCAGCCCCAGCATTTT. Translation: CASSFTGGDQPQHF. The chain is built from TRBV5-1 and TRBJ1-5; TRBD1 matches at 9 bases. This CDR3 region has 14 residues. V was pared by 2 bases and J by 5 bases, with 2 bases of the junction left unmatched. In germline, CDR1 is SGHRS, CDR2 YFSETQ.

The V gene is TRBV20-1, the J gene TRBJ2-7; 9 bases align to TRBD1. The V gene end was trimmed by 3 bases and the J gene end by 6 bases; junction bases not matched to a gene: 9. The CDR3 length is 14 residues. Germline V gives CDR1 DFQATT, CDR2 SNEGSKA (reference sequence). CDR3 region: CSARVTGGSSEQYF. CDR3 bases: TGCAGTGCTAGGGTAACAGGGGGCTCTTCCGAGCAGTACTTC.